Listed here are 25 T cell receptor beta chains from one sample, sequenced in a study (dated by TCRdb to the mid-2010s). CD4+CD25+CD127-/low cells were isolated as Tregs. The library came from 5' RACE. Sequencer: Illumina MiSeq. TCRdb ran its own pipeline on the public reads, namely fastp trimming at Q25 and MiXCR clone calling, and kept in-frame beta chains. Each record represents a unique CDR3 protein, reported with the most common genes and DNA among its rows. The sample data list approximately 50,000 distinct CDR3 sequences, and around 20% of these were observed just once. The ten most abundant clones make up under 3.5% of the sample. The sample comprised tumor-infiltrating Tregs sorted from the breast tumor. The receptors derive from a female donor with breast cancer.

The count of this clonotype is one. This may be a read error: a much more frequent sequence differs by one nucleotide. The chain employs TRBV6-6 and TRBJ2-7; tentatively, D is TRBD1 or TRBD2 (5 bases each). Germline loops: CDR1 MNHNY, CDR2 SVGAGI (reference sequence). This CDR3 is built from 14 residues. CDR3 coding DNA: TGTGCCAGCAGTTCCGGGACCGGTAACTACGAGCAGTGCTTC. Protein sequence: CASSSGTGNYEQCF.

This clonotype has more than one count but fewer than ten. CDR3 in amino acids: CAWSVMPTGGGYTF. The CDR3 coding sequence is TGTGCCTGGAGTGTAATGCCGACGGGCGGTGGCTACACCTTC. The chain is built from TRBV30 and TRBJ1-2; no definite D call. V lost 0 bases to trimming and J lost 7 bases, with 15 bases between them. Germline-derived CDR1 and CDR2 are GTSNPN and SVGIG (reference sequence). The CDR3 extends over 14 amino acids.

This clonotype was recorded at least ten times. The chain carries TRBV4-1 and TRBJ1-1, with D hard to call. V was cut by 6 bases and J by 0 bases, with 8 bases left in between. Germline loops: CDR1 MGHRA, CDR2 YSYEKL. The CDR3 is 13 residues long. The CDR3 sequence is CASRRLMNTEAFF. The CDR3 DNA reads TGCGCCAGCAGACGCCTCATGAACACTGAAGCTTTCTTT.

V and J are TRBV4-1 and TRBJ2-4; TRBD1 agrees at 7 bases. This CDR3 spans 16 amino acids. Germline loops: CDR1 MGHRA, CDR2 YSYEKL. Germline trimming cut 6 bases from V and 2 bases from J; bases unmatched to any gene: 10. The CDR3, as DNA: TGCGCCAGCAGACACTCCTTACAGGGGACCAAAAACATTCAGTACTTC. This translates into CASRHSLQGTKNIQYF.

This sequence joins TRBV18 and TRBJ2-5, with D possibly being TRBD1 (6 bases). Germline lookup yields CDR1 KGHSH and CDR2 LQKENI. This CDR3 region has 15 residues. V was shortened by 2 bases and J by 4 bases, with 14 bases between the two germline ends. The CDR3 region is CASSPNKGGPETQYF. The CDR3 DNA is TGTGCCAGCTCACCAAACAAAGGGGGACCAGAGACCCAGTACTTC. Together with reference TRBV18 and TRBJ2-5, the CDR3 gives the full variable domain: NAGVMQNPRHLVRRRGQEARLRCSPMKGHSHVYWYRQLPEEGLKFMVYLQKENIIDESGMPKERFSAEFPKEGPSILRIQQVVRGDSAAYFCASSPNKGGPETQYFGPGTRLLVL.

This rearrangement joins TRBV2 to TRBJ1-5, with D unresolved. The CDR3 is made up of 13 amino acids. Trimming took 2 bases from V and 6 from J, leaving 8 bases between them. Germline V gene data show CDR1 as SNHLY and CDR2 as FYNNEI. This chain's CDR3 is CASSESEGQPQHF. CDR3 bases: TGTGCCAGCAGTGAATCTGAGGGTCAGCCCCAGCATTTT.

Only a few counts were recorded for this clonotype. The J gene is TRBJ2-7, the V gene TRBV7-9, with D possibly being TRBD1 (6 bases). Germline loops: CDR1 SEHNR, CDR2 FQNEAQ (reference sequence). This CDR3 region has 14 residues. With 5 bases removed from V and 5 bases from J, the gap between germline ends came to 16 bases. The CDR3 DNA is TGTGCCAGCAGCGTCGGGACAACCCCTAACGAGCAGTACTTC. This encodes CASSVGTTPNEQYF.

The V gene is TRBV7-9, the J gene TRBJ2-7; the D call may be TRBD1 or TRBD2 (5 bases each). The V gene lost 4 bases and the J gene lost 3 bases, with 10 bases spanning the gap. Germline lookup yields CDR1 SEHNR and CDR2 FQNEAQ (reference sequence). The CDR3 is 13 residues long. The CDR3 nucleotides are TGTGCCAGCAGCTCGGGACGCTACTACGAGCAGTACTTC. Protein: CASSSGRYYEQYF.

The chain employs TRBV9 and TRBJ2-2; 8 bases match TRBD1. The V gene's germline CDR1 is SGDLS and CDR2 YYNGEE. This CDR3 has 17 residues. V trimming: 3 bases; J trimming: 3 bases; junction bases outside the gene matches: 10. CDR3 region: CASSAYGQGFDTGELFF. As DNA, the CDR3 is TGTGCCAGCAGCGCGTATGGACAGGGATTTGACACCGGGGAGCTGTTTTTT.

The chain has TRBV5-1 and TRBJ1-1, with D unclear. The germline V gene encodes CDR1 SGHRS and CDR2 YFSETQ. The CDR3 runs 13 residues. Trimming pared 3 bases from V and 1 base from J, leaving 7 bases between. DNA for the CDR3: TGCGCCAGCAGCTCCCTCGAGAACACTGAAGCTTTCTTT. This sequence encodes CASSSLENTEAFF.

V gene TRBV18 combines with J gene TRBJ2-1, with TRBD2 matching 16 bases. Germline V gene lookup returns CDR1 KGHSH and CDR2 LQKENI. CDR3 size: 14 residues. The junction had 5 bases not matched to a gene; V was cut back by 3 bases and J by 15 bases. The CDR3 sequence: CASSPGLAGGFRFF. The CDR3 nucleotides read TGTGCCAGCTCACCGGGACTAGCGGGAGGGTTTCGGTTCTTC.

Regarding this clonotype: This may come from a read error, since a much larger clone is one base off. The CDR3: CASSLSRQGRTEAFF. In nucleotides, the CDR3 is TGCGCCAGCAGCTTGTCAAGACAGGGAAGAACTGAAGCTTTCTTT. The chain combines TRBV5-1 with TRBJ1-1; 7 positions agree with TRBD1. Germline CDR1 and CDR2: SGHRS and YFSETQ. There are 15 residues in the CDR3. The V gene end was trimmed by 1 base and the J gene end by 5 bases; junction bases not matched to a gene: 8.

Within the sample, this clonotype is medium-sized. The rearrangement uses TRBV7-3 and TRBJ2-7, with 8 bases aligning to TRBD2. The germline V gene encodes CDR1 SGHTA and CDR2 FQGTGA. J gave up 3 bases and V 3 bases, and 10 bases lay outside the gene matches. The CDR3 totals 16 residues. In nucleotides, the CDR3 is TGTGCCAGCAGCTTGCTTATAAGCGGGAGTTTCTACGAGCAGTACTTC. Translation gives CASSLLISGSFYEQYF.

In this sample, this clonotype turned up many times. At one end the junction does not follow the germline gene, possibly because of a read error. As DNA, the CDR3 is TGTGCTAGCAGCTTAGCGATGTCGGGCGATGAGCAGTTCTTC. Translation gives CASSLAMSGDEQFF. The V and J genes are TRBV7-7 and TRBJ2-1; D might be TRBD2 (5 bases). In germline, CDR1 is SSHAT, CDR2 FNYEAQ (reference sequence). The CDR3 runs 14 residues.

This clonotype appeared a few times. The chain couples TRBV4-1 to TRBJ1-5, with D possibly matching TRBD1 (6 bases). Germline V gene sequence: CDR1 MGHRA, CDR2 YSYEKL. The germline V and J ends were trimmed by 0 bases and 7 bases, with 16 bases remaining between them. This CDR3 is built from 16 residues. The CDR3 nucleotides read TGCGCCAGCAGCCAAGACGGGACACCGGGGGGGCAGCCCCAGCATTTT. Translation gives CASSQDGTPGGQPQHF.

This clonotype was counted ten times or more. This sequence joins TRBV4-1 and TRBJ2-1, with 10 bases fitting TRBD2. The J segment lost 7 bases and the V segment lost 2 bases, leaving 17 bases of the junction unmatched. Germline V gene lookup returns CDR1 MGHRA and CDR2 YSYEKL. CDR3 length: 19 amino acids. CDR3 in DNA: TGCGCCAGCAGCCAAAGAAATACCATGGAAGCGGGAGGGAGAAATGAGCAGTTCTTC. Translated: CASSQRNTMEAGGRNEQFF.

This clonotype was counted ten times or more. The chain links TRBV5-1 to TRBJ1-4, with 7 bases matching TRBD1. V shed 2 bases, J shed 4 bases, and the junction held 5 bases outside the gene matches. Germline-derived CDR1 and CDR2 are SGHRS and YFSETQ. This CDR3 contains 15 residues. The CDR3 sequence: CASSFKQGINEKLFF. In DNA form, the CDR3 reads TGCGCCAGCAGCTTTAAACAGGGGATTAATGAAAAACTGTTTTTT.

This clonotype has just a few counts. The V call is TRBV20-1, the J call TRBJ2-1, with D maybe TRBD1 (5 bases). This CDR3 contains 16 residues. Germline-derived CDR1 and CDR2 are DFQATT and SNEGSKA (reference sequence). Trimming removed 4 bases from V and 6 bases from J, with 22 bases in between. CDR3 DNA sequence: TGCAGTGCTAAAAGCACCATCCTGGGGCAGCTCAATGAGCAGTTCTTC. Amino acids: CSAKSTILGQLNEQFF.

This chain connects TRBV6-1 to TRBJ1-5, with D perhaps TRBD1 (5 bases). Per the germline V gene, CDR1 is MNHNS and CDR2 is SASEGT. V dropped 6 bases and J dropped 6 bases, with 18 bases sitting between them. CDR3 length: 15 amino acids. The CDR3 region has the DNA TGTGCCAGCAGGTCTACGGGGGGTCTCGGTCAGCCCCAGCATTTT. Translating gives CASRSTGGLGQPQHF.

This clonotype appeared a few times. The J gene is TRBJ2-5, the V gene TRBV5-1; perhaps D is TRBD1 or TRBD2 (6 bases each). CDR3 size: 16 residues. The V end lost 2 bases, the J end lost 5 bases, and 19 bases lay between the germline ends. Germline values: CDR1 SGHRS, CDR2 YFSETQ. The CDR3: CASSFGGTGSVETQYF. The CDR3 DNA is TGCGCCAGCAGCTTCGGGGGAACAGGGTCTGTGGAGACCCAGTACTTC.

This clonotype appeared many times. V usage is TRBV5-1 and J usage is TRBJ2-5; 11 bases agree with TRBD2. This CDR3 is built from 18 residues. V was pared by 4 bases and J by 0 bases, with 11 bases of the junction left unmatched. Germline V gene data show CDR1 as SGHRS and CDR2 as YFSETQ. CDR3 nucleotides: TGCGCCAGCAGCCTCAACCCTAGGACTAGCGGGTACCAAGAGACCCAGTACTTC. Translated: CASSLNPRTSGYQETQYF.

CDR3 loop: CASSPQRTLDEQFF. CDR3 in DNA: TGCGCCAGCAGCCCCCAACGGACGTTGGATGAGCAGTTCTTC. The J gene is TRBJ2-1, the V gene TRBV4-1, with unresolved D. Trimming took 4 bases from V and 8 from J, leaving 15 bases between them. The CDR3 consists of 14 residues. Germline V gene lookup returns CDR1 MGHRA and CDR2 YSYEKL.

A note on this clonotype: Relative to the germline gene, one junction end is altered; a read error may explain this. This chain uses TRBV15 with TRBJ2-1; no firm D call. There are 15 residues in the CDR3. Germline V CDR1 and CDR2: LNHNV, YYDKDF (reference sequence). The CDR3 DNA follows: TGTGCCACCAGCAGGGGTAGGAGCTCCTACAATGAGCAGTGCTTC. Protein: CATSRGRSSYNEQCF.

This clonotype was counted ten times or more. The CDR3 sequence is CASSSQAYNEQFF. The CDR3 nucleotides read TGCGCCAGCAGTTCTCAAGCCTACAATGAGCAGTTCTTC. The V and J genes are TRBV5-1 and TRBJ2-1; D gene ambiguous. CDR3 length equals 13 residues. CDR1 SGHRS and CDR2 YFSETQ come from the germline V gene. Trimming removed 5 bases from V and 2 bases from J, with 8 bases in between.

This clonotype was counted between two and nine times. The chain joins TRBV28 to TRBJ2-5; 10 bases match TRBD1. The CDR3 runs 17 residues. V lost 4 bases and J lost 7; bases outside the gene matches: 15. The germline V gene has CDR1 MDHEN and CDR2 SYDVKM. The CDR3 reads CASSSKHRQGARGTQYF. CDR3 nucleotides: TGTGCCAGCAGTTCAAAACACCGACAGGGGGCACGGGGGACCCAGTACTTC.